These 8 T cell receptor beta chains were sequenced from one sample in a study of blood T cell repertoires in COVID-19. Sequenced by immunoSEQ multiplex PCR; TCRdb stores in-frame clones only, minus some. The table records a few hundred thousand clones, 80% to 90% of them present only once. The sample consisted of PBMCs or T cells enriched from blood (not recorded which). The receptors were gathered from a woman aged 25 to 39 who had recovered from COVID-19.

This sequence joins TRBV27 and TRBJ1-2; D gene unclear. The CDR3 is made up of 14 amino acids. V lost 5 bases to trimming and J lost 8 bases, with 18 bases between them. Germline V gives CDR1 MNHEY, CDR2 SMNVEV (reference sequence). CDR3 in amino acids: CASSPTRSLRGYTF. The CDR3 coding sequence is TGTGCCAGCAGTCCGACCCGGAGTTTAAGAGGCTACACCTTC.

CDR3 sequence (DNA): TGTGCCAGTAGTATTACGGGAGGCAACTCTGGAAACACCATATATTTT. This gives the protein CASSITGGNSGNTIYF. This chain connects TRBV19 to TRBJ1-3, with D unclear. The germline V gene has CDR1 LNHDA and CDR2 SQIVND (reference sequence). The CDR3 sequence is 16 residues long. Trimming cost V 3 bases and J 0 bases, with 12 bases left between them. Looking up the rest from reference TRBV19 and TRBJ1-3 gives the full variable domain: DGGITQSPKYLFRKEGQNVTLSCEQNLNHDAMYWYRQDPGQGLRLIYYSQIVNDFQKGDIAEGYSVSREKKESFPLTVTSAQKNPTAFYLCASSITGGNSGNTIYFGEGSWLTVV.

V gene TRBV4-3 combines with J gene TRBJ1-1; D is perhaps TRBD1 (5 bases). The ends were cut back, 0 bases at V and 0 bases at J, with 14 bases in the middle. The germline V gene encodes CDR1 LGHNA and CDR2 YSLEER. CDR3 length: 17 residues. CDR3 region: CASSQDRFGHLNTEAFF. In DNA, the CDR3 is TGCGCCAGCAGCCAAGATCGTTTCGGACACCTGAACACTGAAGCTTTCTTT.

V usage is TRBV24-1 and J usage is TRBJ2-1; D may be TRBD2 (5 bases). Trimming took off 9 bases at V and 4 bases at J, with 6 bases between the two ends. The V gene's germline CDR1 is KGHDR and CDR2 SFDVKD. The CDR3 totals 11 residues. The CDR3 loop is CATGEYNEQFF. The CDR3 DNA reads TGTGCCACCGGGGAGTACAATGAGCAGTTCTTC.

This clone has at least ten counts. The J gene is TRBJ1-2, the V gene TRBV7-8; TRBD1 aligns across 7 bases. V lost 2 bases, J lost 6 bases, and 9 bases stayed unmatched. This CDR3 comprises 15 residues. The V gene's germline CDR1 is SGHVS and CDR2 FQNEAQ. DNA of the CDR3: TGTGCCAGCAGCTTAAGGACGACAGGGTTAAATGGCTACACCTTC. Amino acids: CASSLRTTGLNGYTF.

The DNA of the CDR3 is TGTGCCAGTAGTATAAGACAGGGGGAAGCTTTCTTT. Encoded protein: CASSIRQGEAFF. J is TRBJ1-1 and V is TRBV19; 8 bases map to TRBD1. Per the germline V gene, CDR1 is LNHDA and CDR2 is SQIVND (reference sequence). After removal of 2 bases from V and 8 bases from J, the junction contained 1 base not matched to a gene. There are 12 residues in the CDR3.

V is TRBV27 and J is TRBJ1-2, with TRBD1 matching 10 bases. The V gene end was trimmed by 5 bases and the J gene end by 5 bases; junction bases not matched to a gene: 5. The CDR3 covers 14 residues. CDR1 is MNHEY and CDR2 is SMNVEV in the germline V gene (reference sequence). CDR3 DNA sequence: TGTGCCAGCAGTCCTGGGACAGGGGCTTATGGCTACACCTTC. Encoded protein: CASSPGTGAYGYTF.

The chain combines TRBV19 with TRBJ1-6; no firm D call. CDR3 length: 16 residues. CDR1 is LNHDA and CDR2 is SQIVND in the germline V gene (reference sequence). Trimming removed 7 bases from V and 0 bases from J, with 13 bases in between. This chain's CDR3 is CASTETPSSYNSPLHF. The CDR3 coding sequence is TGTGCCAGTACTGAGACACCGAGCTCCTATAATTCACCCCTCCACTTT.